This TCR beta chain comes out of a study of cytomegalovirus exposure and HLA in healthy donors. Study as a whole: The study's early data release held approximately 91 million unique TCRs from HLA-typed donors.

Study outcomes and limitations: The availability of immune exposure information extended only to CMV serostatus. The study labeled roughly 160 TCR beta chains cytomegalovirus-associated.

PCR involved 60 Vbeta and 13 Jbeta primers. TCRdb's copy holds only in-frame clones and misses some; the assay was immunoSEQ multiplex PCR. The sample shows fewer than 350,000 clones, approximately 90% of them seen only once. About this clone: Its antigen is undetermined.

The sequence was collected from a woman under 30 in good health and CMV-seronegative. The sample was PBMCs.

The CDR3 bases are TGTGCCAGCAGCCTGGGACAGAATTCCGAGCAGTACTTC. Its translation: CASSLGQNSEQYF. The gene calls are TRBV9 and TRBJ2-7; the match to TRBD1 covers 7 bases. The CDR3 has 13 residues. Unmatched junction bases numbered 7, after V lost 4 bases and J lost 6 bases. Per germline, CDR1 SGDLS and CDR2 YYNGEE.